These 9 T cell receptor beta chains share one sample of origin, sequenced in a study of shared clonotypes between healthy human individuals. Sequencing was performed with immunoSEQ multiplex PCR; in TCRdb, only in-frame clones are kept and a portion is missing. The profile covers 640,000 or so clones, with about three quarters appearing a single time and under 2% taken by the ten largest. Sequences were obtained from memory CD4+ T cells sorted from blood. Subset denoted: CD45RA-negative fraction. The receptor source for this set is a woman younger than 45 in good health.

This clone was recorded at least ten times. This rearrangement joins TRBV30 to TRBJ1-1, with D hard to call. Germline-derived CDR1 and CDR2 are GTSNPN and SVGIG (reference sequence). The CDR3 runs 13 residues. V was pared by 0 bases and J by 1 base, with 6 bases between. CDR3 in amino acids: CAWSVNENTEAFF. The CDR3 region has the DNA TGTGCCTGGAGTGTTAATGAGAACACTGAAGCTTTCTTT.

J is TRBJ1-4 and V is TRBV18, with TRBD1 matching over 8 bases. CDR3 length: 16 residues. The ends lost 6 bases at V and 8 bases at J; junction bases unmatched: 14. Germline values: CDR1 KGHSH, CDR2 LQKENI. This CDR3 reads CASSPTPPGQAEKLFF. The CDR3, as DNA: TGTGCCAGCTCTCCGACTCCCCCGGGACAGGCGGAAAAACTGTTTTTT. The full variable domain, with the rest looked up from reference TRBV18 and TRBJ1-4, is NAGVMQNPRHLVRRRGQEARLRCSPMKGHSHVYWYRQLPEEGLKFMVYLQKENIIDESGMPKERFSAEFPKEGPSILRIQQVVRGDSAAYFCASSPTPPGQAEKLFFGSGTQLSVL.

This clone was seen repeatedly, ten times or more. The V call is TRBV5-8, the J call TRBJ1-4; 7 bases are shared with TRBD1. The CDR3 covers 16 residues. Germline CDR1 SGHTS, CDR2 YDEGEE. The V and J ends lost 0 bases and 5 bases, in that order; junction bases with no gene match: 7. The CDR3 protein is CASSLAGSGGNEKLFF. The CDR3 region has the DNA TGTGCCAGCAGCTTGGCCGGGTCAGGGGGGAATGAAAAACTGTTTTTT.

The CDR3, as DNA: TGTGCCAGTAGTCGGCCCGGGCAATTCCCCTACGAGCAGTACTTC. It translates to CASSRPGQFPYEQYF. This chain uses TRBV19 with TRBJ2-7; D is undetermined. Germline loops: CDR1 LNHDA, CDR2 SQIVND (reference sequence). The CDR3 runs 15 residues. Between the trimmed V and J ends, which lost 5 bases and 2 bases, there was a span of 16 bases.

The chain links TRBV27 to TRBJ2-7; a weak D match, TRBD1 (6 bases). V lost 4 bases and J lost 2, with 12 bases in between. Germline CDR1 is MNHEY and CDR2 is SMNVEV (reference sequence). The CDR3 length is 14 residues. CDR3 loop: CASSSRGTTYEQYF. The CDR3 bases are TGTGCCAGCAGTTCAAGGGGGACCACCTACGAGCAGTACTTC.

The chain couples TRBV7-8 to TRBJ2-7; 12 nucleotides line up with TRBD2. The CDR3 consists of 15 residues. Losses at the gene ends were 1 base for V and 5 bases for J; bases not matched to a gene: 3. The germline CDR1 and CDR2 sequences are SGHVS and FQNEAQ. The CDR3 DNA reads TGTGCCAGCAGCTTAGGGACTAGCGGGATCGACGAGCAGTACTTC. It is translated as CASSLGTSGIDEQYF. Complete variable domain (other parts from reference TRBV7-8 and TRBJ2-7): GAGVSQSPRYKVAKRGQDVALRCDPISGHVSLFWYQQALGQGPEFLTYFQNEAQLDKSGLPSDRFFAERPEGSVSTLKIQRTQQEDSAVYLCASSLGTSGIDEQYFGPGTRLTVT.

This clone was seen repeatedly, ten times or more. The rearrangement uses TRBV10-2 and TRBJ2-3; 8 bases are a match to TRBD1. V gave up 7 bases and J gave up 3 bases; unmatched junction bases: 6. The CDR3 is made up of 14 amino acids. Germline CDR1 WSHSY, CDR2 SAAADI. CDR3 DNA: TGCGCCAGCATGAATGGACAGGGAACAGATACGCAGTATTTT. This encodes CASMNGQGTDTQYF.

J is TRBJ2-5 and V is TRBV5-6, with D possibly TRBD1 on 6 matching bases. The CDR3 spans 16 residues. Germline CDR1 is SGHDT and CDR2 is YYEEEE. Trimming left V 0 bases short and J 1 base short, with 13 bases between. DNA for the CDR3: TGTGCCAGCAGCTTGGCGGGGAACAGGGCCCAAGAGACCCAGTACTTC. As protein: CASSLAGNRAQETQYF. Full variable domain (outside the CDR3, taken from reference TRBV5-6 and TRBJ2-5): DAGVTQSPTHLIKTRGQQVTLRCSPKSGHDTVSWYQQALGQGPQFIFQYYEEEERQRGNFPDRFSGHQFPNYSSELNVNALLLGDSALYLCASSLAGNRAQETQYFGPGTRLLVL.

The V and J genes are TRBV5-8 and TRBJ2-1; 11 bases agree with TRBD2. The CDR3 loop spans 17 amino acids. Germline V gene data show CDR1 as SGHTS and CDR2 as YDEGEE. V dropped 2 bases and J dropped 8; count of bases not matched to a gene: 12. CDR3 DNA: TGTGCCAGCAGCTTTAGAACCACTAGCGGGAGTGGAGATGAGCAGTTCTTC. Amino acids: CASSFRTTSGSGDEQFF. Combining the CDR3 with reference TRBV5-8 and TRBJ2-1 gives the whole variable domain EAGVTQSPTHLIKTRGQQATLRCSPISGHTSVYWYQQALGLGLQFLLWYDEGEERNRGNFPPRFSGRQFPNYSSELNVNALELEDSALYLCASSFRTTSGSGDEQFFGPGTRLTVL.